The T cell receptor beta chain under discussion was sequenced for a study of cytomegalovirus exposure and HLA in healthy donors. With 60 Vbeta and 13 Jbeta primers, the PCR was carried out. Assay: immunoSEQ multiplex PCR; the TCRdb copy retains only in-frame clones and omits some. The sample shows 150,000 to 200,000 clones, approximately 80% of them seen only once. V lost 4 bases to trimming and J lost 3 bases; unmatched junction nucleotides: 5. From germline, CDR1 is SGHNT and CDR2 YYREEE (reference sequence). The CDR3 has 14 amino acids. The receptor was derived from a woman aged 18-29 years in good health and CMV-seropositive. Sequenced sample: PBMCs. This sequence joins TRBV5-4 and TRBJ2-5, with 8 positions matching TRBD2. The CDR3: CASSKTGGKETQYF. The CDR3, as DNA: TGTGCCAGCAGCAAAACGGGGGGGAAAGAGACCCAGTACTTC. Supplemented by reference TRBV5-4 and TRBJ2-5, the full variable domain reads ETGVTQSPTHLIKTRGQQVTLRCSSQSGHNTVSWYQQALGQGPQFIFQYYREEENGRGNFPPRFSGLQFPNYSSELNVNALELDDSALYLCASSKTGGKETQYFGPGTRLLVL.